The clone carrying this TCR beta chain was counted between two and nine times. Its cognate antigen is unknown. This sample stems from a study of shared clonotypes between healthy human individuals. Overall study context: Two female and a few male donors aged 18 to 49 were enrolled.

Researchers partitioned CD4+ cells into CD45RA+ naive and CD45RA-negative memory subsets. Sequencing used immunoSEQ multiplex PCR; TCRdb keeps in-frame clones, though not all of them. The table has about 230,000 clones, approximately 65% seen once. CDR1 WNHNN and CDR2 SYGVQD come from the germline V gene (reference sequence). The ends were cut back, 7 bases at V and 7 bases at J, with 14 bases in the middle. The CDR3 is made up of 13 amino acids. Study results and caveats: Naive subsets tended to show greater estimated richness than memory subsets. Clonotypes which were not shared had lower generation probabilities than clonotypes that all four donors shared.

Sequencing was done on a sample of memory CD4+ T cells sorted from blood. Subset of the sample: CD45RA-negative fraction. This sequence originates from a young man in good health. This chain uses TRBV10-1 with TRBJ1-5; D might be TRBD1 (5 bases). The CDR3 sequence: CASKRAGNQPQHF. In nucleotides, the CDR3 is TGCGCCAGCAAACGGGCAGGGAACCAGCCCCAGCATTTT.